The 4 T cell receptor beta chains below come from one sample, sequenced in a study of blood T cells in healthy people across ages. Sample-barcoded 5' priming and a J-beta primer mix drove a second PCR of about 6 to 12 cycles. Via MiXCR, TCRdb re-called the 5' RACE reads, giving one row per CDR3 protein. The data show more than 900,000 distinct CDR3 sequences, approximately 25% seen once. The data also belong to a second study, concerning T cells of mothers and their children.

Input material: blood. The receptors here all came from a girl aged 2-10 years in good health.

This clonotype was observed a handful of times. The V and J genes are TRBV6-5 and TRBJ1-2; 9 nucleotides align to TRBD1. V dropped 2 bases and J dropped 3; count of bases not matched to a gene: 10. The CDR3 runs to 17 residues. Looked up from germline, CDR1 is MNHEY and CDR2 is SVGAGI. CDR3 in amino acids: CASSYLSRDRVHYGYTF. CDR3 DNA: TGTGCCAGCAGTTACCTTTCCCGGGACAGGGTGCACTATGGCTACACCTTC.

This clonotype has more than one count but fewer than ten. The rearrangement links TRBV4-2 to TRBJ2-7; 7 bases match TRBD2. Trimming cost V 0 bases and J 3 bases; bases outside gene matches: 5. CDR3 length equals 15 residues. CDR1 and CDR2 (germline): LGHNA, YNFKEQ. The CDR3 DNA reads TGTGCCAGCAGCCAAGAGAACGGGGGGTTCTACGAGCAGTACTTC. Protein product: CASSQENGGFYEQYF.

For the CDR3, the DNA is TGCGCCAGCAGAGATTCGCTTAGCGTCCGCTCCTACAATGAGCAGTTCTTC. Translated, it gives CASRDSLSVRSYNEQFF. The V and J genes are TRBV5-1 and TRBJ2-1; D possibly corresponds to TRBD2 (5 bases). Germline V CDR1 and CDR2: SGHRS, YFSETQ. The CDR3 is 17 amino acids. V dropped 5 bases and J dropped 0 bases, with 18 bases sitting between them.

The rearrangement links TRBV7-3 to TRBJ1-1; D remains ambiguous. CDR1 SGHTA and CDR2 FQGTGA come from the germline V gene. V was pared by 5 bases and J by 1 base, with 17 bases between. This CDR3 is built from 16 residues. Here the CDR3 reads CASSKTGGLGNTEAFF. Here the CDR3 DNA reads TGTGCCAGCAGCAAAACCGGAGGGCTAGGGAACACTGAAGCTTTCTTT.